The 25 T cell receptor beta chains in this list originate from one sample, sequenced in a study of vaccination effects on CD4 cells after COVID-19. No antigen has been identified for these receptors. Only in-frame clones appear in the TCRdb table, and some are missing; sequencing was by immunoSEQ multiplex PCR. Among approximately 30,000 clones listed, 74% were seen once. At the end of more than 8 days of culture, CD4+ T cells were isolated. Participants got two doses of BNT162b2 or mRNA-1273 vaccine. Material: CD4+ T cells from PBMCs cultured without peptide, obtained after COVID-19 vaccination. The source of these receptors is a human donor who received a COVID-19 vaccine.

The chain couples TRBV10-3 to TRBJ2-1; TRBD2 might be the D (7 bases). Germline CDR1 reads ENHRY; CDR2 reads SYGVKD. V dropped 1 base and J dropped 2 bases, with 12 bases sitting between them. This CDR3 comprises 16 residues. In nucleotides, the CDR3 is TGTGCCATCAGTGAGTGGAGGGGGGGGACCTACAATGAGCAGTTCTTC. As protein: CAISEWRGGTYNEQFF.

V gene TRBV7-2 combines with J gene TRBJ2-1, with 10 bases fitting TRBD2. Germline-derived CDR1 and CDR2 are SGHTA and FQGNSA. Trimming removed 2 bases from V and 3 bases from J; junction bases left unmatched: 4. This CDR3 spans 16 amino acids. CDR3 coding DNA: TGTGCCAGCAGCTTACTAGCGGGAGTGGTCTACAATGAGCAGTTCTTC. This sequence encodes CASSLLAGVVYNEQFF.

CDR3 sequence (DNA): TGCGCCAGCAGCATCCCCCTAGCGGAGCCAAACACAGATACGCAGTATTTT. It is translated as CASSIPLAEPNTDTQYF. V usage is TRBV5-1 and J usage is TRBJ2-3; 7 nucleotides agree with TRBD2. The ends lost 4 bases at V and 2 bases at J; junction bases unmatched: 13. This CDR3 region has 17 residues. Germline V CDR1 and CDR2: SGHRS, YFSETQ.

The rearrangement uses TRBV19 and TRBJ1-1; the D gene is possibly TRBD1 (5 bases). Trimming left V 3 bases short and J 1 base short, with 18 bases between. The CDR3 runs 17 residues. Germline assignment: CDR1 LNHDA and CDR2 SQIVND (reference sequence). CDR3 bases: TGTGCCAGTAGTATCGAATCCAGGGCGGGGGGGAACACTGAAGCTTTCTTT. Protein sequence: CASSIESRAGGNTEAFF.

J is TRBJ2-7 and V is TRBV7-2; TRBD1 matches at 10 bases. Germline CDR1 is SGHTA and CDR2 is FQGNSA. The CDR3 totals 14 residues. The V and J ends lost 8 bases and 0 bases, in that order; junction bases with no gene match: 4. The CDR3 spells CASYRDRGSYEQYF. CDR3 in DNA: TGTGCCAGCTACAGGGACAGGGGCTCCTACGAGCAGTACTTC.

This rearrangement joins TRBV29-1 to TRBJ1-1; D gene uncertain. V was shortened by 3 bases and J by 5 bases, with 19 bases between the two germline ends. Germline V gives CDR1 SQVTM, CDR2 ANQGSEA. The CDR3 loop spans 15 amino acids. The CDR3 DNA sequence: TGCAGCGTTGAGGCACTCGGACGGTCAGCAACTGAAGCTTTCTTT. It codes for CSVEALGRSATEAFF.

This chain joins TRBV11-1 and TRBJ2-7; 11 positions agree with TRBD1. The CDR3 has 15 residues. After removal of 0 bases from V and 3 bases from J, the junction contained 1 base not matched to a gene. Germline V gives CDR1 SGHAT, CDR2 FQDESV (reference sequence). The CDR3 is CASSLAGTGGYEQYF. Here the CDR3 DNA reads TGTGCCAGCAGCTTAGCCGGGACAGGGGGCTACGAGCAGTACTTC.

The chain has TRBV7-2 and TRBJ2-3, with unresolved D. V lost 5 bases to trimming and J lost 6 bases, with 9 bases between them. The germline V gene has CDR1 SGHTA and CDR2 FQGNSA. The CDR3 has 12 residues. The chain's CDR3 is CASSAQWDTQYF. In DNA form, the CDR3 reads TGTGCCAGCAGCGCACAGTGGGATACGCAGTATTTT.

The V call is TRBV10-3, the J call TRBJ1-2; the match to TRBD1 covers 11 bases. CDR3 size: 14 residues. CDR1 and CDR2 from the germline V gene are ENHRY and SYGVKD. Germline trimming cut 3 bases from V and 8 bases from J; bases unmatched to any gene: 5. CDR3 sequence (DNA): TGTGCCATCAGTGAAGCGGGACAGGGGGTGGGCTACACCTTC. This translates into CAISEAGQGVGYTF.

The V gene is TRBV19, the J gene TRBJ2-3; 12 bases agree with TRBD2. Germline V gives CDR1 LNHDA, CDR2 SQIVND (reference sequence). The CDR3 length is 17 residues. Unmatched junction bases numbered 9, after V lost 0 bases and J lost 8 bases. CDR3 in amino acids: CASSIDGTSGRPGTQYF. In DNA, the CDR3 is TGTGCCAGTAGTATAGATGGAACTAGCGGGAGGCCGGGTACGCAGTATTTT.

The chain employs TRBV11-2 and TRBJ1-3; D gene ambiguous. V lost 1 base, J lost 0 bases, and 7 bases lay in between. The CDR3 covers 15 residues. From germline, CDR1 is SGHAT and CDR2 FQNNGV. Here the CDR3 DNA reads TGTGCCAGCAGCTTAGGCGGGGTCTCTGGAAACACCATATATTTT. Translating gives CASSLGGVSGNTIYF.

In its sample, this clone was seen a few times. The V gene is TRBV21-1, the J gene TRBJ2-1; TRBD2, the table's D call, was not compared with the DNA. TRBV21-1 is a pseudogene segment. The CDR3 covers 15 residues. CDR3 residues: CASSKATPPYNEQFF. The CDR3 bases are TGTGCCAGCAGCAAAGCGACTCCACCGTACAATGAGCAGTTCTTC.

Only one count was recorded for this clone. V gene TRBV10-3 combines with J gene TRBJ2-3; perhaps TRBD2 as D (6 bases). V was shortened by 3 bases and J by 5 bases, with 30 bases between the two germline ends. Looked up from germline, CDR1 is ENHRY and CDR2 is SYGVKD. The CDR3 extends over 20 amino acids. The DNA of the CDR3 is TGTGCCATCAGTGAAATGCGAGAGGCGGTATCCCCGGGAGCTAGAGATACGCAGTATTTT. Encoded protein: CAISEMREAVSPGARDTQYF.

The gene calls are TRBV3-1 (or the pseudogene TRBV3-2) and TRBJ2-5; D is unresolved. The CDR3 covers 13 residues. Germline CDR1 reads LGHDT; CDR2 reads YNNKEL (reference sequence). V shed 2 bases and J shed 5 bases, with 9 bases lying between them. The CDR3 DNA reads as TGTGCCAGCAGCCAAAGTTGGCGGGAGACCCAGTACTTC. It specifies CASSQSWRETQYF.

CDR3 DNA sequence: TGCGCCAGCAGTGAGTCCGGGGCACGGCCCCATTCACCCCTCCACTTT. Translation: CASSESGARPHSPLHF. The chain is built from TRBV10-2 and TRBJ1-6; possibly TRBD1 for D (5 bases). CDR3 length: 16 amino acids. Looked up from germline, CDR1 is WSHSY and CDR2 is SAAADI. Trimming shortened V by 0 bases and J by 8 bases, and 14 bases separated the two germline ends.

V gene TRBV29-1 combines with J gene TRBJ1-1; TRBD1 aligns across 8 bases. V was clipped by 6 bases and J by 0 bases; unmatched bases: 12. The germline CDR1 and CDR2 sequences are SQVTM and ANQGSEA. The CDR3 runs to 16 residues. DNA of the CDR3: TGCAGCGTGGCTTACAGGGGGGGGGCTATGAACACTGAAGCTTTCTTT. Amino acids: CSVAYRGGAMNTEAFF.

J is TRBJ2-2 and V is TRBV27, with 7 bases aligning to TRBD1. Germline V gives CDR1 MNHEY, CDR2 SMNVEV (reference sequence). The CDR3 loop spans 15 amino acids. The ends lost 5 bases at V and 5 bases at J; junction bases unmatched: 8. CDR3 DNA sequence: TGTGCCAGCAGTCACAGGGGCGACTTTACCGGGGAGCTGTTTTTT. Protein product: CASSHRGDFTGELFF.

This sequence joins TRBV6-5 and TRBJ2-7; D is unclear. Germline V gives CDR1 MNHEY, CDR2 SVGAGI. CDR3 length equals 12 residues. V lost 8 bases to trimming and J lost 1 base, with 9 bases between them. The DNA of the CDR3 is TGTGCCAGCTTTCAGAAGTCCTACGAGCAGTACTTC. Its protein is CASFQKSYEQYF.

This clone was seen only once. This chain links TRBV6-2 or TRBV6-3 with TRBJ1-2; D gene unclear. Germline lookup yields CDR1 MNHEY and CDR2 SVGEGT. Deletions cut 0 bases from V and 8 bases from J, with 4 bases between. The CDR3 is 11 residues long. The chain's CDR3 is CASSYSRGYTF. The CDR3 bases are TGTGCCAGCAGTTACTCGAGAGGCTACACCTTC.

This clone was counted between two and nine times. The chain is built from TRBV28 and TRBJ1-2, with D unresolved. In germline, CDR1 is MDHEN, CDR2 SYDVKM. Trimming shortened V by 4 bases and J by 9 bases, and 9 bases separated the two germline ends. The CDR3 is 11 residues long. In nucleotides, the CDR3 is TGTGCCAGCAGTTACTACGCCCGCTACACCTTC. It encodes CASSYYARYTF.

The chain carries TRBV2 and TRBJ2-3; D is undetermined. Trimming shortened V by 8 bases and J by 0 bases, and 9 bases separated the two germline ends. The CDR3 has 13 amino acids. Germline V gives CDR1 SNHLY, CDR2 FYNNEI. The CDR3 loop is CASRLLSTDTQYF. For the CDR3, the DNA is TGTGCCAGCCGTCTCTTAAGCACAGATACGCAGTATTTT.

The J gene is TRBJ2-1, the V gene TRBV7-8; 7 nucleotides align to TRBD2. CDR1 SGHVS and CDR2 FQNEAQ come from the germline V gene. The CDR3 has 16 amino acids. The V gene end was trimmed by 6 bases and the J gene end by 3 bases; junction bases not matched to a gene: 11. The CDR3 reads CASRTAGSLGYNEQFF. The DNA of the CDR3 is TGTGCCAGCAGAACAGCGGGGAGTTTGGGCTACAATGAGCAGTTCTTC.

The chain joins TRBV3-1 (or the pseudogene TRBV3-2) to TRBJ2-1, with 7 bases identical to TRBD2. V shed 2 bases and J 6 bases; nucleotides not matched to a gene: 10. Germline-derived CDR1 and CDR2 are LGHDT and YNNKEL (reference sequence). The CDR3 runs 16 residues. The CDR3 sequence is CASSQTTSARGNEQFF. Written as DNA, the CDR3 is TGTGCCAGCAGCCAAACCACTAGCGCACGGGGCAATGAGCAGTTCTTC.

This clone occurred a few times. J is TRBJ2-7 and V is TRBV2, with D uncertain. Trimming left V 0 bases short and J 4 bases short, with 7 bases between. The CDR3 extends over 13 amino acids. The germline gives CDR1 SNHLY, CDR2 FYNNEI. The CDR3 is CASSEAPRYEQYF. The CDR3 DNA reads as TGTGCCAGCAGTGAAGCGCCCAGGTACGAGCAGTACTTC.

For the CDR3, the DNA is TGTGCCAGCTCACCAGGCACACCTCATCAGCCCCAGCATTTT. Encoded protein: CASSPGTPHQPQHF. This rearrangement joins TRBV18 to TRBJ1-5, with unresolved D. Germline V lookup: CDR1 KGHSH, CDR2 LQKENI. The CDR3 spans 14 residues. V lost 2 bases, J lost 5 bases, and 10 bases lay in between.